Presented here are 31 T cell receptor beta chains from one specimen sequenced in a study of cytomegalovirus exposure and HLA in healthy donors. PCR was performed using 60 Vbeta and 13 Jbeta primers. Measured with immunoSEQ multiplex PCR; TCRdb has only the in-frame clones, and not every one. The sample includes approximately 100,000 clones, around three quarters of them seen just once. Sequencing used PBMCs. The origin of the receptors is a female donor in good health and CMV-seronegative.

This clone is a singleton in its sample. The V call is TRBV7-9, the J call TRBJ1-6; 8 nucleotides line up with TRBD1. The CDR3 runs to 15 residues. Losses at the gene ends were 5 bases for V and 8 bases for J; bases not matched to a gene: 8. Germline V gene data show CDR1 as SEHNR and CDR2 as FQNEAQ (reference sequence). CDR3 in amino acids: CASSRHRGSDSPLHF. CDR3 nucleotide sequence: TGTGCCAGCAGCCGACACAGGGGGTCAGATTCACCCCTCCACTTT.

The J gene is TRBJ2-3, the V gene TRBV11-3; 8 positions match TRBD1. J lost 5 bases, V lost 5 bases, and 6 bases had no gene match. Germline V gives CDR1 SGHNT, CDR2 YENEEA. The CDR3 length is 14 residues. In DNA, the CDR3 is TGTGCCAGCAGCCCGGGACAGGCGGGAGATACGCAGTATTTT. Encoded protein: CASSPGQAGDTQYF.

This clone was counted a single time. The chain links TRBV2 to TRBJ1-4; TRBD1 is a possible D gene (6 bases). In germline, CDR1 is SNHLY, CDR2 FYNNEI. The CDR3 sequence is 16 residues long. Trimming took off 0 bases at V and 7 bases at J, with 15 bases between the two ends. The CDR3 sequence is CASSEALRGAGEKLFF. CDR3 nucleotide sequence: TGTGCCAGCAGTGAAGCGCTTCGGGGGGCTGGTGAAAAACTGTTTTTT.

V is TRBV6-5 and J is TRBJ2-2, with 8 bases fitting TRBD2. The CDR3 has 14 residues. V was pared by 5 bases and J by 7 bases, with 6 bases of the junction left unmatched. Germline lookup yields CDR1 MNHEY and CDR2 SVGAGI. The CDR3 region is CASSHRGGDGELFF. In nucleotides, the CDR3 is TGTGCCAGCAGTCATCGGGGGGGCGACGGGGAGCTGTTTTTT.

This clone was seen more than once but under ten times. The genes are TRBV6-5 and TRBJ1-1, with TRBD1 as a possible D gene (6 bases). The V gene lost 0 bases and the J gene lost 10 bases, with 18 bases spanning the gap. The CDR3 has 15 residues. From germline, CDR1 is MNHEY and CDR2 SVGAGI. CDR3 protein: CASSYSAQGRRGAFF. Written as DNA, the CDR3 is TGTGCCAGCAGTTACTCTGCTCAGGGGCGAAGGGGAGCTTTCTTT.

The J gene is TRBJ2-7, the V gene TRBV6-5; 7 bases align to TRBD2. After removal of 6 bases from V and 5 bases from J, the junction contained 4 bases not matched to a gene. Germline CDR1 reads MNHEY; CDR2 reads SVGAGI. This CDR3 has 12 residues. CDR3 DNA: TGTGCCAGCAGCCTGGGGGGGGACGAGCAGTACTTC. The encoded protein is CASSLGGDEQYF.

The chain is built from TRBV10-1 and TRBJ2-1, with 10 bases matching TRBD2. The junction had 7 bases not matched to a gene; V was cut back by 3 bases and J by 8 bases. CDR1 is WNHNN, CDR2 SYGVQD, per germline (reference sequence). The CDR3 runs to 15 residues. The CDR3, as DNA: TGCGCCAGCAGTGACGGGCTAGCGGGGGTCTATGAGCAGTTCTTC. Translation gives CASSDGLAGVYEQFF.

The rearrangement uses TRBV5-5 and TRBJ1-6, with 7 nucleotides matching TRBD1. The germline V gene has CDR1 SGHKS and CDR2 YYEKEE (reference sequence). V lost 5 bases, J lost 3 bases, and 14 bases stayed unmatched. This CDR3 comprises 18 residues. CDR3 region: CASSSKPGQIVYNSPLHF. CDR3 nucleotide sequence: TGTGCCAGCAGTTCCAAACCGGGACAGATCGTCTATAATTCACCCCTCCACTTT.

The chain links TRBV10-3 to TRBJ1-6; TRBD1 matches 7 bases. Trimming at V came to 5 bases and at J to 6 bases, leaving 4 bases not matched to a gene. This CDR3 has 14 amino acids. Germline loops: CDR1 ENHRY, CDR2 SYGVKD. CDR3 in DNA: TGTGCCATCAGTACCGGGACAGCTAATTCACCCCTCCACTTT. Protein sequence: CAISTGTANSPLHF.

Comments on this clone: At one end, the junction sequence differs from germline, possibly due to a read error. Other DNA variants within this sample encode the same CDR3. For the CDR3, the DNA is TGTGCCAGCAGCCAAAGGGGCGGTACAGCGAACACTGAAGCTTTCTTC. Its protein is CASSQRGGTANTEAFF. The genes are TRBV7-9 and TRBJ1-1; tentative D call: TRBD1 (5 bases). Per germline, CDR1 SEHNR and CDR2 FQNEAQ (reference sequence). The CDR3 loop spans 16 amino acids.

For this clone: Relative to the germline gene, one junction end is altered; a read error may explain this. V usage is TRBV7-9 and J usage is TRBJ2-7; 9 nucleotides agree with TRBD1. Germline V lookup: CDR1 SEHNR, CDR2 FQNEAQ (reference sequence). The CDR3 extends over 16 amino acids. CDR3: CSSSSGGTGIPYEQYF. The CDR3 nucleotides read TGTTCCAGCAGCTCAGGAGGGACAGGGATTCCCTACGAGCAGTACTTC.

The chain combines TRBV6-5 with TRBJ1-2; D uncertain. The V gene lost 5 bases and the J gene lost 7 bases, with 11 bases spanning the gap. CDR1 is MNHEY and CDR2 is SVGAGI in the germline V gene. The CDR3 extends over 12 amino acids. The CDR3, as DNA: TGTGCCAGCAGTGAAGAGCGGCGTGGCTACACCTTC. Translating gives CASSEERRGYTF.

This chain uses TRBV5-1 with TRBJ2-5; 10 nucleotides match TRBD2. In germline, CDR1 is SGHRS, CDR2 YFSETQ. J lost 4 bases, V lost 7 bases, and 7 bases had no gene match. The CDR3 covers 14 residues. CDR3 protein: CASFERGGSETQYF. CDR3 DNA: TGCGCCAGCTTCGAGCGGGGGGGCTCAGAGACCCAGTACTTC. Full variable domain (outside the CDR3, taken from reference TRBV5-1 and TRBJ2-5): KAGVTQTPRYLIKTRGQQVTLSCSPISGHRSVSWYQQTPGQGLQFLFEYFSETQRNKGNFPGRFSGRQFSNSRSEMNVSTLELGDSALYLCASFERGGSETQYFGPGTRLLVL.

As for this clone: One junction end does not reproduce the germline sequence, and a read error may be involved. The gene calls are TRBV7-9 and TRBJ2-7, with D maybe TRBD2 (6 bases). From germline, CDR1 is SEHNR and CDR2 FQNEAQ (reference sequence). This CDR3 is 12 amino acids long. This CDR3 reads CSSSPGGVGQYF. The CDR3 nucleotides are TGTTCCAGCAGCCCCGGAGGGGTCGGGCAGTACTTC. Complete variable domain (other parts from reference TRBV7-9 and TRBJ2-7): DTGVSQNPRHKITKRGQNVTFRCDPISEHNRLYWYRQTLGQGPEFLTYFQNEAQLEKSRLLSDRFSAERPKGSFSTLEIQRTEQGDSAMYLCSSSPGGVGQYFGPGTRLTVT.

V gene TRBV29-1 combines with J gene TRBJ2-3; possibly TRBD1 for D (6 bases). With 6 bases removed from V and 3 bases from J, the gap between germline ends came to 7 bases. The CDR3 extends over 11 amino acids. The germline gives CDR1 SQVTM, CDR2 ANQGSEA. The CDR3 is CSVGQTDTQYF. Here the CDR3 DNA reads TGCAGCGTAGGACAGACAGATACGCAGTATTTT.

The chain recombines TRBV7-8 with TRBJ1-5; no firm D call. From germline, CDR1 is SGHVS and CDR2 FQNEAQ. The CDR3 runs to 13 residues. V was cut by 4 bases and J by 3 bases, with 7 bases left in between. CDR3 loop: CASSSEANQPQHF. The CDR3 DNA reads TGTGCCAGCAGCTCCGAGGCCAATCAGCCCCAGCATTTT.

This rearrangement joins TRBV19 to TRBJ1-1; D remains unclear. The germline V and J ends were trimmed by 6 bases and 7 bases, with 15 bases remaining between them. The CDR3 sequence is 13 residues long. Germline loops: CDR1 LNHDA, CDR2 SQIVND (reference sequence). The CDR3 region has the DNA TGTGCCAGTAGCCAGGTAAGAGGGCATGAAGCTTTCTTT. Its protein is CASSQVRGHEAFF.

This chain links TRBV7-9 with TRBJ2-6; D is possibly TRBD1 (5 bases). Germline CDR1 and CDR2: SEHNR and FQNEAQ (reference sequence). This CDR3 spans 18 amino acids. Deletions cut 3 bases from V and 3 bases from J, with 18 bases between. CDR3 bases: TGTGCCAGCAGCTTCCTTGTAATATGGGGCGGTGGGGCCAACGTCCTGACTTTC. Protein: CASSFLVIWGGGANVLTF.

DNA for the CDR3: TGTGCCAGCAGCCAGGAATCTAGCGGAAATCCCTACGAGCAGTACTTC. Protein: CASSQESSGNPYEQYF. V is TRBV4-2 and J is TRBJ2-7, with 7 bases identical to TRBD2. CDR1 and CDR2 (germline): LGHNA, YNFKEQ. V dropped 3 bases and J dropped 2; count of bases not matched to a gene: 10. CDR3 length equals 16 residues.

Written as DNA, the CDR3 is TGTGCCAGTAGTGAGGATTCCCGGGAGACCCAGTACTTC. Its translation is CASSEDSRETQYF. V gene TRBV19 combines with J gene TRBJ2-5; no firm D call. Looked up from germline, CDR1 is LNHDA and CDR2 is SQIVND (reference sequence). V lost 5 bases, J lost 5 bases, and 12 bases lay in between. This CDR3 contains 13 residues.

This chain connects TRBV5-1 to TRBJ1-6; perhaps TRBD1 as D (6 bases). Germline V gene lookup returns CDR1 SGHRS and CDR2 YFSETQ. The CDR3 is 16 residues long. V dropped 2 bases and J dropped 7 bases, with 16 bases sitting between them. CDR3 loop: CASSFRGGSQNSPLHF. The CDR3, as DNA: TGCGCCAGCAGCTTCAGGGGAGGGTCGCAAAATTCACCCCTCCACTTT.

The chain carries TRBV25-1 and TRBJ1-6; no definite D call. This CDR3 is 17 amino acids long. In germline, CDR1 is MGHDK, CDR2 SYGVNS. Trimming removed 1 base at V and 2 bases at J, with 12 bases between. The CDR3 is CASSEFGGATYNSPLHF. The CDR3 DNA reads TGTGCCAGCAGTGAATTTGGCGGCGCGACCTATAATTCACCCCTCCACTTT.

A few counts support this clone. The chain has TRBV6-1 and TRBJ1-2, with D perhaps matching TRBD1 (5 bases). The germline CDR1 and CDR2 sequences are MNHNS and SASEGT. Trimming cost V 6 bases and J 8 bases, with 16 bases left between them. This CDR3 region has 13 residues. The CDR3 loop reads CASRGTGGDGYTF. DNA of the CDR3: TGTGCCAGCAGGGGGACGGGCGGGGACGGCTACACCTTC.

The chain joins TRBV11-2 to TRBJ1-5, with a possible D match to TRBD1 (5 bases). Per the germline V gene, CDR1 is SGHAT and CDR2 is FQNNGV. V was cut by 3 bases and J by 4 bases, with 10 bases left in between. The CDR3 covers 14 residues. CDR3 coding DNA: TGTGCCAGCAGCTTTCAGGGAATAAATCAGCCCCAGCATTTT. Its translation is CASSFQGINQPQHF.

This clone was seen only a few times. The rearrangement links TRBV5-1 to TRBJ2-7, with a tentative D call TRBD1 (6 bases). Trimming pared 0 bases from V and 2 bases from J, leaving 9 bases between. Looked up from germline, CDR1 is SGHRS and CDR2 is YFSETQ. This CDR3 comprises 14 residues. CDR3 sequence reads: CASSLEGGAYEQYF. In DNA, the CDR3 is TGCGCCAGCAGCTTGGAAGGGGGAGCCTACGAGCAGTACTTC.

A note on this clone: One end of the junction fails to match germline, which may point to a read error. This specimen includes other DNA sequences encoding the same CDR3. This rearrangement joins TRBV19 to TRBJ2-7, with D unclear. The CDR3 contains 17 residues. Germline V gene sequence: CDR1 LNHDA, CDR2 SQIVND (reference sequence). CDR3 nucleotide sequence: TGTGCCAGTAGTATTTTAGGCGGTTTGGCCACCTCCTACGAGCAGTATTTC. It specifies CASSILGGLATSYEQYF.

This chain joins TRBV5-1 and TRBJ1-4, with 8 bases identical to TRBD1. Germline V gene lookup returns CDR1 SGHRS and CDR2 YFSETQ. The CDR3 runs to 17 residues. V was pared by 0 bases and J by 3 bases, with 7 bases of the junction left unmatched. CDR3 nucleotide sequence: TGCGCCAGCAGCTTGGCGCCGACAGGGGTGTCTAATGAAAAACTGTTTTTT. Translation: CASSLAPTGVSNEKLFF. Full variable domain (remainder filled in from reference TRBV5-1 and TRBJ1-4): KAGVTQTPRYLIKTRGQQVTLSCSPISGHRSVSWYQQTPGQGLQFLFEYFSETQRNKGNFPGRFSGRQFSNSRSEMNVSTLELGDSALYLCASSLAPTGVSNEKLFFGSGTQLSVL.

The chain uses TRBV10-3 and TRBJ2-7, with 8 bases that match TRBD1. Germline V gives CDR1 ENHRY, CDR2 SYGVKD. This CDR3 is built from 14 residues. With V trimmed by 6 bases and J by 2 bases, 6 bases remained unmatched. Written as DNA, the CDR3 is TGTGCCATCAGGAACAGGGGGAGAGCCTACGAGCAGTACTTC. Translating it yields CAIRNRGRAYEQYF.

The chain couples TRBV6-4 to TRBJ2-1; 9 nucleotides align to TRBD1. Germline loops: CDR1 MRHNA, CDR2 SNTAGT. Germline trimming cut 5 bases from V and 2 bases from J; bases unmatched to any gene: 10. The CDR3 totals 17 residues. The CDR3 sequence is CASSKALGTGTYNEQFF. The CDR3 DNA sequence: TGTGCCAGCAGTAAGGCCCTAGGGACAGGGACCTACAATGAGCAGTTCTTC.

The chain links TRBV27 to TRBJ2-7; a weak D match, TRBD1 (6 bases). This CDR3 is built from 15 residues. Trimming removed 3 bases at V and 3 bases at J, with 15 bases between. Germline CDR1 MNHEY, CDR2 SMNVEV (reference sequence). The CDR3 sequence: CASSFQQGGFYEQYF. The CDR3 nucleotides are TGTGCCAGCAGTTTCCAACAGGGTGGCTTCTACGAGCAGTACTTC.

V and J are TRBV10-3 and TRBJ2-2, with D unclear. Trimming removed 10 bases from V and 5 bases from J, with 17 bases in between. The CDR3 runs 14 residues. Germline CDR1 reads ENHRY; CDR2 reads SYGVKD. This chain's CDR3 is CATSNLAQTGELFF. The CDR3 DNA reads TGTGCCACTTCTAACCTCGCACAGACCGGGGAGCTGTTTTTT.